The 32 T cell receptor beta chains presented below share a single source sample, sequenced in a study of response to subunit inactivated influenza vaccine. TCRdb re-analysed the RT-PCR reads in MiXCR, keeping a single row per CDR3 protein. The table lists hundreds of thousands of distinct CDR3 sequences, about 7.6% of them singletons, with roughly 13% in the top ten. The material sequenced was PBMCs from blood, taken around 2 years after vaccination. The receptors were gathered from a man in his fifties or sixties who received an inactivated influenza vaccine.

In its sample, this clonotype was seen many times. The chain links TRBV7-8 to TRBJ1-2; D ambiguous. From germline, CDR1 is SGHVS and CDR2 FQNEAQ. Trimming stripped 1 base from V and 7 bases from J, with 13 bases between. This CDR3 is 14 amino acids long. The DNA for the CDR3 is TGTGCCAGCAGCTTAGATTGGGCTAAGGGTGGCTACACCTTC. This sequence encodes CASSLDWAKGGYTF.

This clonotype was found a few times. This chain links TRBV5-5 with TRBJ2-5, with D unresolved. The V gene lost 3 bases and the J gene lost 4 bases, with 16 bases spanning the gap. This CDR3 comprises 15 residues. Germline values: CDR1 SGHKS, CDR2 YYEKEE (reference sequence). CDR3 in amino acids: CASSSNAGFGETQYF. The DNA of the CDR3 is TGTGCCAGCAGCTCAAACGCCGGGTTTGGAGAGACCCAGTACTTC.

The chain employs TRBV2 and TRBJ1-5; D may be TRBD1 (5 bases). The CDR3 is 16 amino acids. Germline CDR1 reads SNHLY; CDR2 reads FYNNEI. The V gene lost 6 bases and the J gene lost 1 base, with 16 bases spanning the gap. CDR3 loop: CASSTTGTASNQPQHF. The CDR3 region has the DNA TGTGCCAGCAGCACCACCGGGACGGCCAGCAATCAGCCCCAGCATTTT.

This clonotype turned up a few times. This chain links TRBV7-2 with TRBJ1-6; 9 bases are a match to TRBD1. Trimming removed 5 bases from V and 7 bases from J; junction bases left unmatched: 6. This CDR3 is 15 amino acids long. In germline, CDR1 is SGHTA, CDR2 FQGNSA. For the CDR3, the DNA is TGTGCCAGCAGCCCCGGGACAGGGTTAAATTCACCCCTCCACTTT. Translating gives CASSPGTGLNSPLHF.

This clonotype was counted many times. The chain combines TRBV20-1 with TRBJ2-7; either TRBD1 or TRBD2 may fit D (6 bases each). The germline gives CDR1 DFQATT, CDR2 SNEGSKA (reference sequence). This CDR3 comprises 13 residues. Trimming stripped 3 bases from V and 4 bases from J, with 13 bases between. CDR3 protein: CSASTGAGYEQYF. CDR3 nucleotides: TGCAGTGCTAGTACGGGGGCTGGGTACGAGCAGTACTTC.

The J gene is TRBJ2-5, the V gene TRBV29-1, with 11 bases fitting TRBD1. The V gene's germline CDR1 is SQVTM and CDR2 ANQGSEA. With V trimmed by 4 bases and J by 5 bases, 3 bases remained unmatched. This CDR3 contains 13 residues. CDR3: CSVVRDRGETQYF. CDR3 coding DNA: TGCAGCGTTGTAAGGGACAGGGGGGAGACCCAGTACTTC.

This clonotype was detected a few times. The V gene is TRBV20-1, the J gene TRBJ2-5; D is perhaps TRBD1 or TRBD2 (5 bases each). Trimming took off 6 bases at V and 1 base at J, with 18 bases between the two ends. Germline CDR1 is DFQATT and CDR2 is SNEGSKA (reference sequence). The length of the CDR3 is 15 residues. The CDR3 loop is CSARDPRAIQETQYF. The CDR3 bases are TGCAGTGCCCGGGACCCGCGGGCGATCCAAGAGACCCAGTACTTC.

This clonotype was detected only a few times. The chain couples TRBV7-9 to TRBJ2-3; 8 bases are shared with TRBD1. The CDR3 has 15 amino acids. With 6 bases clipped from V and 4 bases from J, the junction kept 9 bases outside the gene matches. The germline gives CDR1 SEHNR, CDR2 FQNEAQ (reference sequence). The CDR3 bases are TGTGCCAGCAGTCTCCGAGGACAGGGAGCAGATACGCAGTATTTT. It is translated as CASSLRGQGADTQYF.

This clonotype was detected many times. In DNA form, the CDR3 reads TGTGCCAGCAGCGTAGTCGGGTCCCCGCCCTACAATGAGCAGTTCTTC. It codes for CASSVVGSPPYNEQFF. This chain joins TRBV9 and TRBJ2-1, with no clear D. Trimming took 0 bases from V and 2 from J, leaving 12 bases between them. The CDR3 contains 16 residues. Germline CDR1 and CDR2: SGDLS and YYNGEE.

This clonotype was seen a few times. V usage is TRBV6-2 or TRBV6-3 and J usage is TRBJ1-6; D remains ambiguous. The ends were cut back, 0 bases at V and 6 bases at J, with 9 bases in the middle. In germline, CDR1 is MNHEY, CDR2 SVGEGT. The CDR3 spans 15 residues. The CDR3 loop reads CASSYSGSPNSPLHF. The CDR3 coding sequence is TGTGCCAGCAGTTACTCCGGCAGTCCTAATTCACCCCTCCACTTT.

This clonotype was seen ten or more times. This rearrangement joins TRBV27 to TRBJ1-5; D gene unclear. This CDR3 is 13 amino acids long. In germline, CDR1 is MNHEY, CDR2 SMNVEV (reference sequence). V gave up 5 bases and J gave up 3 bases, with 8 bases separating them. DNA of the CDR3: TGTGCCAGCAGTCTACTCATCAATCAGCCCCAGCATTTT. It is translated as CASSLLINQPQHF.

This clonotype was found a few times. The genes are TRBV9 and TRBJ2-3; no reliable D call. V dropped 6 bases and J dropped 0 bases, with 14 bases sitting between them. The CDR3 has 15 amino acids. Per the germline V gene, CDR1 is SGDLS and CDR2 is YYNGEE. The CDR3 DNA follows: TGTGCCAGCACCCAAGGAATATTTAGCACAGATACGCAGTATTTT. Translated, it gives CASTQGIFSTDTQYF.

Only a few counts were recorded for this clonotype. The rearrangement uses TRBV30 and TRBJ1-5, with 8 bases identical to TRBD1. V shed 2 bases, J shed 3 bases, and the junction held 12 bases outside the gene matches. Looked up from germline, CDR1 is GTSNPN and CDR2 is SVGIG (reference sequence). The CDR3 is 17 amino acids. The CDR3 sequence is CAWSPDRVSRANQPQHF. CDR3 nucleotides: TGTGCCTGGAGTCCGGACAGGGTAAGCCGGGCCAATCAGCCCCAGCATTTT.

Many counts were recorded for this clonotype. The chain recombines TRBV20-1 with TRBJ2-7; the D gene is possibly TRBD1 (6 bases). This CDR3 spans 12 amino acids. Trimming shortened V by 6 bases and J by 3 bases, and 12 bases separated the two germline ends. The V gene's germline CDR1 is DFQATT and CDR2 SNEGSKA (reference sequence). CDR3 sequence (DNA): TGCAGTGCAAGGGACAACAACTACGAGCAGTACTTC. It translates to CSARDNNYEQYF.

This clonotype turned up a few times. CDR3 coding DNA: TGTGCCAGCACCTTAAGGGGCGGGGAGACCCAGTACTTC. Its protein product is CASTLRGGETQYF. The gene calls are TRBV12-3 or TRBV12-4 and TRBJ2-5, with D tentatively TRBD1 or TRBD2 (5 bases each). The CDR3 length is 13 residues. Trimming removed 7 bases from V and 5 bases from J, with 14 bases in between.

The V call is TRBV9, the J call TRBJ1-3; D gene uncertain. The CDR3 has 15 residues. From germline, CDR1 is SGDLS and CDR2 YYNGEE. V dropped 0 bases and J dropped 0 bases, with 7 bases sitting between them. The CDR3 spells CASSVARSSGNTIYF. CDR3 DNA: TGTGCCAGCAGCGTAGCTCGCTCCTCTGGAAACACCATATATTTT.

At least ten counts were recorded for this clonotype. The chain recombines TRBV7-2 with TRBJ1-1, with 7 bases fitting TRBD1. Germline CDR1 and CDR2: SGHTA and FQGNSA. There are 14 residues in the CDR3. Trimming took 5 bases from V and 6 from J; bases not matched to a gene: 9. The DNA of the CDR3 is TGTGCCAGCAGCCGAGAGACAGGGCTCCCTGAAGCTTTCTTT. Translation: CASSRETGLPEAFF.

In this sample, this clonotype turned up many times. This rearrangement joins TRBV7-2 to TRBJ2-7, with 7 positions matching TRBD1. Trimming removed 2 bases from V and 3 bases from J; junction bases left unmatched: 1. The CDR3 is 13 residues long. Germline V gene sequence: CDR1 SGHTA, CDR2 FQGNSA. The CDR3 nucleotides are TGTGCCAGCAGCTTACCAGGGGGCTACGAGCAGTACTTC. It yields the protein CASSLPGGYEQYF.

As to this clonotype: One base away lies a much larger clone, so this may be a sequencing read error. The conserved closing phenylalanine or tryptophan is absent in this CDR3, likely reflecting a read error. This chain connects TRBV20-1 to TRBJ2-7; D perhaps matches TRBD1 (6 bases). The CDR3 consists of 12 residues. CDR1 and CDR2 (germline): DFQATT, SNEGSKA (reference sequence). V lost 5 bases, J lost 3 bases, and 11 bases lay in between. The CDR3 reads CSASGTLYEQYL. The DNA for the CDR3 is TGCAGTGCTTCCGGGACACTCTACGAGCAGTACTTG.

This clonotype was observed once. The rearrangement links TRBV28 to TRBJ2-7; D is possibly TRBD1 (5 bases). The CDR3 covers 15 residues. Trimming took 6 bases from V and 1 from J, leaving 16 bases between them. CDR1 is MDHEN and CDR2 is SYDVKM in the germline V gene. The CDR3 DNA reads TGTGCCAGCAGCCGTCCAGGGATATGGTCCTACGAGCAGTACTTC. Protein sequence: CASSRPGIWSYEQYF.

This chain joins TRBV5-1 and TRBJ2-3, with 7 bases lining up with TRBD2. Germline-derived CDR1 and CDR2 are SGHRS and YFSETQ. The trim removed 5 bases at V and 4 bases at J, leaving 4 bases unmatched. This CDR3 is 13 amino acids long. The CDR3 coding sequence is TGCGCCAGCAGGGGGGGGACTTCAGATACGCAGTATTTT. Its translation is CASRGGTSDTQYF.

This clonotype was detected ten times or more. The chain is built from TRBV10-1 and TRBJ2-1, with a weak D call TRBD2 (6 bases). V shed 4 bases and J shed 6 bases, with 19 bases lying between them. Germline V gene lookup returns CDR1 WNHNN and CDR2 SYGVQD (reference sequence). This CDR3 has 16 amino acids. Here the CDR3 reads CASSATLYTSINEQFF. CDR3 coding DNA: TGCGCCAGCAGTGCAACTTTATACACTAGCATCAATGAGCAGTTCTTC.

This clonotype appeared a few times. The V and J genes are TRBV28 and TRBJ2-6, with 13 bases identical to TRBD2. The CDR3 totals 18 residues. Losses at the gene ends were 8 bases for V and 1 base for J; bases not matched to a gene: 8. CDR1 MDHEN and CDR2 SYDVKM come from the germline V gene. CDR3 sequence (DNA): TGTGCCAGCCACGGGACTAGCGGGACGCGGTCTGGGGCCAACGTCCTGACTTTC. This translates into CASHGTSGTRSGANVLTF.

This clonotype was observed at least ten times. The chain uses TRBV3-1 and TRBJ1-2; D uncertain. In germline, CDR1 is LGHDT, CDR2 YNNKEL (reference sequence). This CDR3 region has 13 residues. V was pared by 4 bases and J by 2 bases, with 8 bases between. CDR3 in amino acids: CASSRASNYGYTF. The CDR3 coding sequence is TGTGCCAGCAGCCGGGCCTCCAACTATGGCTACACCTTC.

This clonotype was counted a few times. V and J are TRBV6-1 and TRBJ2-7, with D possibly TRBD1 on 6 matching bases. V was clipped by 4 bases and J by 3 bases, with 10 bases between them. The CDR3 totals 13 residues. CDR1 is MNHNS, CDR2 SASEGT, per germline. CDR3 residues: CASSVGHLYEQYF. The CDR3 nucleotides read TGTGCCAGCAGTGTGGGACATCTCTACGAGCAGTACTTC.

This clonotype was seen at least ten times. This chain connects TRBV5-1 to TRBJ1-3; 7 positions match TRBD1. Germline trimming cut 3 bases from V and 0 bases from J; bases unmatched to any gene: 6. The germline V gene encodes CDR1 SGHRS and CDR2 YFSETQ. This CDR3 is 16 amino acids long. CDR3 loop: CASSWGQIGSGNTIYF. The CDR3 DNA is TGCGCCAGCAGCTGGGGACAGATCGGCTCTGGAAACACCATATATTTT. The full variable domain, with the rest looked up from reference TRBV5-1 and TRBJ1-3, is KAGVTQTPRYLIKTRGQQVTLSCSPISGHRSVSWYQQTPGQGLQFLFEYFSETQRNKGNFPGRFSGRQFSNSRSEMNVSTLELGDSALYLCASSWGQIGSGNTIYFGEGSWLTVV.

The table lists this clonotype with many counts. The V call is TRBV12-3 or TRBV12-4, the J call TRBJ1-2, with 11 bases that match TRBD1. V shed 5 bases and J 4 bases; nucleotides not matched to a gene: 6. This CDR3 comprises 15 residues. This chain's CDR3 is CASSPGTGGSYGYTF. CDR3 nucleotides: TGTGCCAGCAGTCCCGGGACAGGGGGTTCCTATGGCTACACCTTC.

This clonotype has a handful of counts. The gene calls are TRBV9 and TRBJ1-1; D gene unclear. This CDR3 contains 13 residues. Trimming shortened V by 4 bases and J by 7 bases, and 14 bases separated the two germline ends. From germline, CDR1 is SGDLS and CDR2 YYNGEE. CDR3 bases: TGTGCCAGCAGCCCGGGCCTCGCGGATGAAGCTTTCTTT. Protein sequence: CASSPGLADEAFF.

This clonotype was seen more than once but under ten times. The chain joins TRBV15 to TRBJ2-7; 11 nucleotides match TRBD2. V shed 2 bases, J shed 3 bases, and the junction held 6 bases outside the gene matches. The CDR3 runs 16 residues. Germline loops: CDR1 LNHNV, CDR2 YYDKDF (reference sequence). CDR3 loop: CATSRLDLAGGYEQYF. The DNA for the CDR3 is TGTGCCACCAGCAGACTAGATCTAGCGGGAGGCTACGAGCAGTACTTC. The variable domain in full, with the rest retrieved from reference TRBV15 and TRBJ2-7, is DAMVIQNPRYQVTQFGKPVTLSCSQTLNHNVMYWYQQKSSQAPKLLFHYYDKDFNNEADTPDNFQSRRPNTSFCFLDIRSPGLGDTAMYLCATSRLDLAGGYEQYFGPGTRLTVT.

The table lists this clonotype with many counts. The V gene is TRBV28, the J gene TRBJ2-3; unclear D gene. The CDR3 consists of 15 residues. CDR1 MDHEN and CDR2 SYDVKM come from the germline V gene. Trimming stripped 5 bases from V and 1 base from J, with 13 bases between. The CDR3, as DNA: TGTGCCAGCAGTGCCCCAGGTTACGGCACAGATACGCAGTATTTT. It is translated as CASSAPGYGTDTQYF.

The chain couples TRBV5-1 to TRBJ2-5; a possible D gene is TRBD1 (5 bases). Germline V gives CDR1 SGHRS, CDR2 YFSETQ. The ends were cut back, 1 base at V and 4 bases at J, with 11 bases in the middle. The CDR3 sequence is 14 residues long. CDR3: CASSLSPRAETQYF. The CDR3 region has the DNA TGCGCCAGCAGCTTGAGTCCCAGGGCAGAGACCCAGTACTTC.

The chain combines TRBV5-1 with TRBJ1-2; D is undetermined. The ends were cut back, 5 bases at V and 1 base at J, with 9 bases in the middle. CDR1 is SGHRS and CDR2 is YFSETQ in the germline V gene. The CDR3 covers 13 residues. The CDR3, as DNA: TGCGCCAGCAGGATCTCGTATAACTATGGCTACACCTTC. It encodes CASRISYNYGYTF. Variable domain in full (rest from reference TRBV5-1 and TRBJ1-2): KAGVTQTPRYLIKTRGQQVTLSCSPISGHRSVSWYQQTPGQGLQFLFEYFSETQRNKGNFPGRFSGRQFSNSRSEMNVSTLELGDSALYLCASRISYNYGYTFGSGTRLTVV.